These T cell receptor beta chains were read from a single sample in a study of metastatic and nonmetastatic thyroid tumors. MiXCR was used by TCRdb to re-call the PCR reads. This sample carries about 12,000 clones, approximately 33% of them seen once, and the ten largest clones take 15% to 19%. Input material: tumor tissue. The source of these receptors is a male donor with papillary thyroid cancer or a benign thyroid nodule (not recorded which). Some clones in this sample may be carry-over from other donors' samples. Both conserved end residues are part of each CDR3. The order of the fields is clone size, V gene, J gene, D gene, CDR3 protein, CDR3 DNA. The D gene is left open where the match is weak. Clone size is stated in some rows and not others, as once, few, many or a class when expanded.

>medium-sized|TRBV28|TRBJ1-6|-
CASSYRQDLNSPLHF
TGTGCCAGCAGCTATAGACAGGATCTCAATTCACCCCTCCACTTT
>once|TRBV5-1|TRBJ2-7|TRBD2
CASRLLAGGPYEQYF
TGCGCCAGCAGATTACTAGCGGGAGGACCCTACGAGCAGTACTTC
>medium-sized|TRBV4-1|TRBJ1-4|-
CASSQHMTPTNEKLFF
TGCGCCAGCAGCCAACACATGACGCCAACTAATGAAAAACTGTTTTTT
>-|TRBV6-1|TRBJ2-7|-
CASSAPWGSYEQYF
TGTGCCAGCTCAGCGCCATGGGGGTCCTACGAGCAGTACTTC
>-|TRBV5-1|TRBJ2-2|-
CASSPGVRELFF
TGCGCCAGCAGCCCTGGGGTCAGGGAGCTGTTTTTT
>medium-sized|TRBV20-1|TRBJ2-7|TRBD2
CSARAPSGGAGSYEQYF
TGCAGTGCTAGAGCTCCAAGCGGGGGGGCTGGATCCTACGAGCAGTACTTC
>-|TRBV2|TRBJ2-7|-
CASSEEEFYEQYF
TGTGCCAGCAGTGAAGAGGAGTTCTACGAGCAGTACTTC
>few|TRBV7-2|TRBJ2-7|TRBD1
CASSSTGGEQYF
TGTGCCAGCAGCTCCACAGGGGGCGAGCAGTACTTC
>-|TRBV6-2/TRBV6-3|TRBJ2-3|-
CASSPRGEFGGTDTQYF
TGTGCCAGCAGTCCAAGAGGAGAGTTTGGAGGCACAGATACGCAGTATTTT
>-|TRBV28|TRBJ2-7|-
CASSLGDRENYEQYF
TGTGCCAGCAGTTTAGGGGACCGAGAAAACTACGAGCAGTACTTC
>few|TRBV12-3/TRBV12-4|TRBJ1-2|-
CASSLNRANYYGYTF
TGTGCCAGCAGTCTAAACCGGGCGAACTACTATGGCTACACCTTC
>few|TRBV6-1|TRBJ2-7|TRBD1
CASTGQGGYEQYF
TGTGCCAGCACCGGACAGGGTGGGTACGAGCAGTACTTC
>-|TRBV6-2/TRBV6-3|TRBJ1-4|-
CATREGEKLFF
TGTGCCACCAGGGAGGGGGAAAAACTGTTTTTT
>-|TRBV20-1|TRBJ1-3|-
CSAQDRTSGNTIYF
TGCAGTGCCCAGGACCGCACTTCTGGAAACACCATATATTTT
>-|TRBV6-1|TRBJ2-2|-
CASSERGVGANTGELFF
TGTGCCAGCAGTGAAAGGGGGGTGGGGGCGAACACCGGGGAGCTGTTTTTT
>-|TRBV3-1|TRBJ1-5|-
CASSRSGGCSQPQHF
TGTGCCAGCAGCCGTAGCGGGGGCTGTAGTCAGCCCCAGCATTTT
>-|TRBV24-1|TRBJ2-7|-
CATSDTVGEQYF
TGTGCCACCAGTGACACGGTCGGCGAGCAGTACTTC
>medium-sized|TRBV4-3|TRBJ1-5|-
CASSLGRTGPQHF
TGCGCCAGCAGCCTCGGTCGAACAGGGCCCCAGCATTTT
>few|TRBV5-1|TRBJ2-3|TRBD1
CASSTTGQWTDTQYF
TGCGCCAGCAGCACGACAGGGCAATGGACAGATACGCAGTATTTT
>medium-sized|TRBV28|TRBJ1-2|-
CASSFLGPLNYGYTF
TGTGCCAGCAGTTTTTTAGGGCCCCTTAACTATGGCTACACCTTC
>-|TRBV5-1|TRBJ2-1|-
CASSASSDIYNEQFF
TGCGCCAGCAGCGCCTCTAGTGATATCTACAATGAGCAGTTCTTC
>-|TRBV6-1|TRBJ2-7|-
CARSGQPYEQYF
TGTGCCCGCAGTGGACAGCCCTACGAGCAGTACTTC
>-|TRBV11-2|TRBJ2-3|-
CASSLDREGLSTDTQYF
TGTGCCAGCAGCTTAGATCGGGAAGGACTGAGCACAGATACGCAGTATTTT
>-|TRBV6-5|TRBJ1-5|TRBD1
CASSYQGDNQRQHF
TGTGCGAGCAGTTATCAGGGGGACAATCAGCGCCAGCATTTT
>few|TRBV6-1|TRBJ1-3|-
CASSAGGGNTIYF
TGTGCCAGCAGTGCCGGTGGAGGAAACACCATATATTTT
>many|TRBV4-3|TRBJ2-2|-
CASSPSSYGQGGTGELFF
TGCGCCAGCAGCCCTTCCTCCTACGGACAGGGAGGGACCGGGGAGCTGTTTTTT
>many|TRBV3-1|TRBJ2-2|TRBD1
CASSPRTGRTGQNTGELFF
TGTGCCAGCAGCCCAAGGACCGGACGGACAGGGCAGAACACCGGGGAGCTGTTTTTT
>few|TRBV12-3/TRBV12-4|TRBJ2-7|TRBD2
CASSFAGGSYEQYF
TGTGCCAGCAGTTTCGCGGGGGGCTCCTACGAGCAGTACTTC
>medium-sized|TRBV5-5|TRBJ1-1|-
CASSLEPSGVTGTEAFF
TGTGCCAGCAGCTTGGAACCCTCAGGGGTGACGGGCACTGAAGCTTTCTTT
>-|TRBV27|TRBJ1-5|-
CASSLSAAQPQHF
TGTGCCAGCAGTTTATCGGCGGCCCAGCCCCAGCATTTT
>few|TRBV20-1|TRBJ2-7|TRBD1
CSAPGTGRFDEQYF
TGCAGTGCCCCAGGGACAGGACGATTTGACGAGCAGTACTTC
>-|TRBV11-3|TRBJ2-5|-
CASSLGGGLETQYF
TGTGCCAGCAGCTTAGGTGGCGGGTTAGAGACCCAGTACTTC
>-|TRBV6-1|TRBJ2-7|-
CASSERVGRWSYEQYF
TGTGCCAGCAGTGAACGGGTCGGGCGGTGGTCCTACGAGCAGTACTTC
>-|TRBV11-3|TRBJ1-5|-
CASSLVTREFLGPQHF
TGTGCCAGCAGCTTAGTCACTCGGGAGTTCTTAGGGCCCCAGCATTTT
>many|TRBV12-3/TRBV12-4|TRBJ2-4|-
CASSTGPGAKNIQYF
TGTGCCAGCAGTACAGGGCCCGGAGCCAAAAACATTCAGTACTTC
>few|TRBV28|TRBJ1-1|-
CASRSGGAFTEAFF
TGTGCCAGCAGATCGGGGGGCGCATTTACTGAAGCTTTCTTT
>many|TRBV20-1|TRBJ2-5|-
CSARGSSEQETQYF
TGCAGTGCTAGAGGATCCAGCGAACAAGAGACCCAGTACTTC
>many|TRBV20-1|TRBJ2-1|-
CSARGLWGSGNEQFF
TGCAGTGCTAGAGGTCTTTGGGGGTCGGGCAATGAGCAGTTCTTC
>many|TRBV4-2|TRBJ2-1|TRBD2
CASSQERLAGGSNEQFF
TGTGCCAGCAGCCAAGAAAGACTAGCGGGAGGGTCCAATGAGCAGTTCTTC
>many|TRBV27|TRBJ2-3|TRBD2
CASSLPRAGGSTDTQYF
TGTGCCAGCAGTTTGCCCCGCGCGGGGGGGAGCACAGATACGCAGTATTTT
>-|TRBV20-1|TRBJ2-7|-
CSARGRAGTDYYEQYF
TGCAGTGCTAGAGGGAGGGCCGGGACCGATTATTACGAGCAGTACTTC
>many|TRBV2|TRBJ2-4|TRBD2
CASSRGLAENIQYF
TGTGCCAGCAGTCGTGGACTAGCCGAAAACATTCAGTACTTC
>-|TRBV18|TRBJ2-1|-
CASSPSGVEQFF
TGTGCCAGCTCACCATCGGGCGTTGAGCAGTTCTTC
>few|TRBV12-3/TRBV12-4|TRBJ2-3|TRBD2
CASSLSGDYTDTQYF
TGTGCCAGCAGTCTTAGTGGGGACTACACAGATACGCAGTATTTT
>-|TRBV6-2/TRBV6-3|TRBJ2-7|TRBD2
CASSYPGLAGVEQYF
TGTGCCAGCAGTTACCCGGGACTAGCGGGAGTCGAGCAGTACTTC
>-|TRBV24-1|TRBJ2-3|-
CATSAEDGTDTQYF
TGTGCCACCAGTGCTGAGGACGGTACAGATACGCAGTATTTT
>medium-sized|TRBV4-1|TRBJ2-3|-
CASSQDLWISQAPDTQYF
TGCGCCAGCAGCCAAGATCTGTGGATCAGCCAAGCTCCAGATACGCAGTATTTT
>many|TRBV7-7|TRBJ2-5|-
CASSLVRQETQYF
TGTGCTAGCAGCTTAGTCAGACAAGAGACCCAGTACTTC
>-|TRBV7-3|TRBJ2-3|-
CVSSLADVTDTQYF
TGTGTCAGCAGCTTAGCGGACGTCACAGATACGCAGTATTTT
>-|TRBV6-1|TRBJ2-7|-
CASSQRGTYEQYF
TGTGCCAGCAGTCAAAGGGGGACCTACGAGCAGTACTTC
>-|TRBV7-9|TRBJ1-2|-
CVSSFPNGGGYTF
TGTGTCAGCAGCTTCCCGAACGGGGGTGGCTACACCTTC
>few|TRBV12-3/TRBV12-4|TRBJ2-7|-
CASSIPGPPYEQYF
TGTGCCAGCAGTATCCCGGGACCTCCCTACGAGCAGTACTTC
>many|TRBV6-1|TRBJ2-5|-
CASSRKWGSGEETQYF
TGTGCCAGCAGTAGGAAATGGGGGAGTGGGGAGGAGACCCAGTACTTC
>many|TRBV25-1|TRBJ2-2|TRBD2
CARGGLADTGELFF
TGTGCCAGGGGGGGACTAGCTGACACCGGGGAGCTGTTTTTT